These 23 T cell receptor beta chains originate from one sample sequenced in a study of cytomegalovirus exposure and HLA in healthy donors. 60 Vbeta and 13 Jbeta primers were used in PCR. TCRdb keeps only in-frame clones here, not all; method: immunoSEQ multiplex PCR. The sample totals about 150,000 clones. Sequencing used PBMCs. The receptors derive from a woman aged 50 to 60 in good health and CMV-seronegative.

This sequence joins TRBV19 and TRBJ1-5; D is perhaps TRBD1 (6 bases). Germline V lookup: CDR1 LNHDA, CDR2 SQIVND (reference sequence). The CDR3 spans 17 residues. V lost 1 base to trimming and J lost 0 bases, with 13 bases between them. CDR3: CASSIVGQLYSNQPQHF. DNA for the CDR3: TGTGCCAGTAGTATAGTCGGACAGCTTTATAGCAATCAGCCCCAGCATTTT.

The gene calls are TRBV28 and TRBJ1-2; D call uncertain. Germline lookup yields CDR1 MDHEN and CDR2 SYDVKM. The CDR3 runs to 13 residues. V was shortened by 7 bases and J by 2 bases, with 11 bases between the two germline ends. CDR3 residues: CASNPPENYGYTF. CDR3 bases: TGTGCCAGCAATCCTCCCGAGAACTATGGCTACACCTTC.

This rearrangement joins TRBV12-5 to TRBJ2-2; no firm D call. The CDR3 is 12 residues long. Germline CDR1 and CDR2: LGHNT and FRNRAP. V was shortened by 3 bases and J by 8 bases, with 7 bases between the two germline ends. In nucleotides, the CDR3 is TGTGCTAGTGGTTTCCCCCGTGGGGAGCTGTTTTTT. Its protein is CASGFPRGELFF.

The J gene is TRBJ1-1, the V gene TRBV6-6; a weak D match, TRBD1 (6 bases). The CDR3 is made up of 13 amino acids. Germline loops: CDR1 MNHNY, CDR2 SVGAGI (reference sequence). V gave up 7 bases and J gave up 5 bases, with 14 bases separating them. CDR3 amino acids: CASTILGGTEAFF. The CDR3 region has the DNA TGTGCCAGCACAATCTTAGGGGGTACTGAAGCTTTCTTT.

Comments on this clone: The sample contains more than one DNA sequence encoding this CDR3. This sequence joins TRBV30 and TRBJ1-2; D unresolved. Germline assignment: CDR1 GTSNPN and CDR2 SVGIG (reference sequence). This CDR3 has 12 residues. V was pared by 0 bases and J by 6 bases, with 8 bases between. CDR3 nucleotide sequence: TGTGCCTGGAGTGTAGGGAGCGATGGCTACACCTTC. Protein sequence: CAWSVGSDGYTF.

The chain combines TRBV5-4 with TRBJ2-1, with TRBD2 matching 9 bases. V dropped 4 bases and J dropped 8; count of bases not matched to a gene: 10. Germline V gene lookup returns CDR1 SGHNT and CDR2 YYREEE (reference sequence). The CDR3 spans 15 residues. The CDR3, as DNA: TGTGCCAGCAGCCCGGAGATATTAGCGGGAGATGAGCAGTTCTTC. This translates into CASSPEILAGDEQFF.

The rearrangement links TRBV5-6 to TRBJ2-5; 7 bases fit TRBD1. CDR1 is SGHDT and CDR2 is YYEEEE in the germline V gene. Trimming took 4 bases from V and 3 from J; bases not matched to a gene: 6. The CDR3 extends over 14 amino acids. CDR3 nucleotide sequence: TGTGCCAGCAGCCTCCGAGGGGGCGAAGAGACCCAGTACTTC. It translates to CASSLRGGEETQYF.

This chain joins TRBV11-3 and TRBJ1-1; D gene unclear. Germline CDR1 SGHNT, CDR2 YENEEA. V lost 1 base, J lost 3 bases, and 9 bases lay in between. The CDR3 spans 14 residues. The CDR3 reads CASSLVGADTEAFF. The CDR3 DNA reads TGTGCCAGCAGCTTAGTAGGAGCCGACACTGAAGCTTTCTTT.

V gene TRBV5-1 combines with J gene TRBJ2-7; 10 bases agree with TRBD1. V shed 4 bases and J 5 bases; nucleotides not matched to a gene: 6. Germline loops: CDR1 SGHRS, CDR2 YFSETQ. The CDR3 sequence is 14 residues long. CDR3 DNA sequence: TGCGCCAGCAGCCCGGGACAGGGGTTCCACGAGCAGTACTTC. Encoded protein: CASSPGQGFHEQYF.

The V and J genes are TRBV27 and TRBJ1-1; 9 bases align to TRBD1. CDR3 length equals 15 residues. Germline CDR1 and CDR2: MNHEY and SMNVEV (reference sequence). After removal of 5 bases from V and 4 bases from J, the junction contained 8 bases not matched to a gene. As DNA, the CDR3 is TGTGCCAGCAGTCCACAGGGGGCAATCGGCACTGAAGCTTTCTTT. Translation: CASSPQGAIGTEAFF.

The V call is TRBV28, the J call TRBJ2-2, with 7 bases that match TRBD2. This CDR3 has 14 amino acids. CDR1 and CDR2 from the germline V gene are MDHEN and SYDVKM. The V segment lost 8 bases and the J segment 7 bases; nucleotides outside the gene matches: 10. CDR3 DNA sequence: TGTGCCAGCGGTGGGGGGGTAAAGATCGGGGAGCTGTTTTTT. It translates to CASGGGVKIGELFF.

J is TRBJ1-1 and V is TRBV7-9; possible D gene TRBD1, 5 bases. CDR3 size: 14 residues. Germline loops: CDR1 SEHNR, CDR2 FQNEAQ (reference sequence). V lost 7 bases to trimming and J lost 3 bases, with 15 bases between them. CDR3 sequence: CASTPWGGDTEAFF. The CDR3 DNA reads TGTGCCAGCACCCCGTGGGGGGGGGACACTGAAGCTTTCTTT.

The chain joins TRBV5-1 to TRBJ1-1, with 7 bases identical to TRBD1. This CDR3 is 15 amino acids long. Germline V gene sequence: CDR1 SGHRS, CDR2 YFSETQ. J was trimmed by 11 bases and V by 4 bases; bases with no gene match: 17. The CDR3 region is CASSTRRQGGLGAFF. For the CDR3, the DNA is TGCGCCAGCAGCACCCGGCGACAGGGTGGACTTGGCGCTTTCTTT.

The V and J genes are TRBV19 and TRBJ2-1; possibly TRBD1 for D (6 bases). The CDR3 runs 14 residues. CDR1 LNHDA and CDR2 SQIVND come from the germline V gene (reference sequence). V was clipped by 9 bases and J by 0 bases, with 12 bases between them. The CDR3 sequence is CASQGGSSYNEQFF. The CDR3 bases are TGTGCCAGCCAAGGGGGTAGCTCCTACAATGAGCAGTTCTTC.

This chain links TRBV19 with TRBJ2-1, with TRBD2 matching over 10 bases. Losses at the gene ends were 3 bases for V and 4 bases for J; bases not matched to a gene: 3. Germline lookup yields CDR1 LNHDA and CDR2 SQIVND (reference sequence). The CDR3 contains 15 residues. Here the CDR3 reads CASSMLLAGYNEQFF. CDR3 bases: TGTGCCAGTAGTATGTTACTAGCGGGGTACAATGAGCAGTTCTTC.

The chain couples TRBV7-6 to TRBJ1-1; D is possibly TRBD1 (5 bases). Germline CDR1 is SGHVS and CDR2 is FNYEAQ. The germline V and J ends were trimmed by 6 bases and 6 bases, with 14 bases remaining between them. The length of the CDR3 is 13 residues. This chain's CDR3 is CASSGAGVAEAFF. CDR3 nucleotide sequence: TGTGCCAGCAGTGGAGCGGGGGTGGCTGAAGCTTTCTTT. Full variable domain (outside the CDR3, taken from reference TRBV7-6 and TRBJ1-1): GAGVSQSPRYKVTKRGQDVALRCDPISGHVSLYWYRQALGQGPEFLTYFNYEAQQDKSGLPNDRFSAERPEGSISTLTIQRTEQRDSAMYRCASSGAGVAEAFFGQGTRLTVV.

This rearrangement joins TRBV23-1 to TRBJ2-7, with D tentatively TRBD1 (5 bases). TRBV23-1 is annotated as an ORF whose role is uncertain. The CDR3 runs 15 residues. V was trimmed by 0 bases and J by 2 bases, leaving 11 bases between them. Written as DNA, the CDR3 is TGCGCCAGCAGTCAATCTAGTCAGGGCACCTACGAGCAGTACTTC. It codes for CASSQSSQGTYEQYF.

The chain couples TRBV7-2 to TRBJ2-5; 10 nucleotides line up with TRBD2. Germline assignment: CDR1 SGHTA and CDR2 FQGNSA. V gave up 6 bases and J gave up 4 bases; unmatched junction bases: 5. This CDR3 is 14 amino acids long. The CDR3 loop is CASRPSGRGETQYF. The DNA of the CDR3 is TGTGCCAGCAGGCCAAGCGGGAGGGGAGAGACCCAGTACTTC.

The rearrangement links TRBV30 to TRBJ1-1, with a tentative D call TRBD1 (5 bases). The CDR3 contains 13 residues. V was cut by 6 bases and J by 1 base, with 12 bases left in between. The germline V gene has CDR1 GTSNPN and CDR2 SVGIG (reference sequence). The chain's CDR3 is CACGQGWNTEAFF. Here the CDR3 DNA reads TGTGCCTGCGGGCAGGGTTGGAACACTGAAGCTTTCTTT.

The gene calls are TRBV6-4 and TRBJ1-1; TRBD1 matches 7 bases. The CDR3 spans 12 residues. V lost 6 bases to trimming and J lost 11 bases; unmatched junction nucleotides: 9. The germline gives CDR1 MRHNA, CDR2 SNTAGT. The CDR3 coding sequence is TGTGCCAGCAGGGGGGAAGACAGGGTTGCTTTCTTT. Residues: CASRGEDRVAFF.

This chain uses TRBV7-3 with TRBJ1-6; no clear D. V lost 5 bases, J lost 7 bases, and 9 bases lay in between. Germline CDR1 is SGHTA and CDR2 is FQGTGA. The length of the CDR3 is 13 residues. Here the CDR3 reads CASSRESNSPLHF. The CDR3 DNA follows: TGTGCCAGCAGCCGGGAATCCAATTCACCCCTCCACTTT.

The chain combines TRBV19 with TRBJ2-1; D may be TRBD2 (6 bases). V was cut by 1 base and J by 13 bases, with 20 bases left in between. The CDR3 loop spans 15 amino acids. Germline V gene sequence: CDR1 LNHDA, CDR2 SQIVND (reference sequence). Here the CDR3 reads CASSIGGPREATQFF. CDR3 nucleotide sequence: TGTGCCAGTAGTATAGGTGGACCCAGGGAGGCTACACAGTTCTTC.

V is TRBV7-2 and J is TRBJ1-5, with D possibly matching TRBD1 (5 bases). CDR1 is SGHTA, CDR2 FQGNSA, per germline. The length of the CDR3 is 13 residues. The V end was cut by 5 bases, the J end by 7 bases, with 12 bases between. CDR3 in DNA: TGTGCCAGCAGCCTCGGGGGGATCCAGCCCCAGCATTTT. Encoded protein: CASSLGGIQPQHF.